This T cell receptor beta chain was found in a study of molecular identifiers for immune sequencing clone quantification. The CDR3 consists of 14 residues. The V gene lost 1 base and the J gene lost 2 bases, with 9 bases spanning the gap. The germline gives CDR1 MNHEY, CDR2 SMNVEV (reference sequence). In this sample, this clonotype turned up many times. In TCRdb, the PCR reads were re-called with MiXCR into one record per CDR3 protein. The sample gives about 40,000 distinct CDR3 sequences, 24% of which show up once; 0.98% is in the top ten. The sequence was obtained from a human donor in good health. Some libraries in this study had Jurkat cell RNA spiked in. The chain recombines TRBV27 with TRBJ2-7; the D call may be TRBD1 or TRBD2 (5 bases each). Sequencing used naive CD8+ T cells from blood, with Jurkat cell RNA spiked in. Described subset: FACS-sorted CD8+CD4-CCR7+CD45RA+ naive T cells. CDR3 protein: CASSLFGGPYEQYF. CDR3 in DNA: TGTGCCAGCAGTTTATTTGGGGGACCCTACGAGCAGTACTTC.